A selection of T cell receptor beta chains follows, all from one sample in a study of regulatory T cells in long-lasting Graves disease. MiXCR, applied by TCRdb to the multiplex PCR reads, yields one record per CDR3 protein. The table records 440,000 or so distinct CDR3 sequences, approximately 15% of them present only once. This same sample was also part of a study on T cells in Graves' hyperthyroidism and ophthalmopathy.

Here the sequenced sample was peripheral blood mononuclear cells (PBMCs), taken at new diagnosis, from a patient treated with antithyroid drugs. These receptors all stem from a woman aged 25 to 39 with Graves disease. Both conserved end residues are part of each CDR3. The D gene is left open where the match is weak. The size of a clone is reported for some rows only, either as once, few or many, or as a class for expanded clones.

v_gene	j_gene	d_gene	abundance	CDR3aa	CDR3nt
TRBV6-1	TRBJ1-1	.	few	CASSPTGYNTEAFF	TGTGCCAGCAGCCCGACAGGATATAACACTGAAGCTTTCTTT
TRBV4-1	TRBJ2-1	TRBD2	.	CASSYPSGRADNEQFF	TGCGCCAGCAGCTACCCTAGCGGGCGAGCAGACAATGAGCAGTTCTTC
TRBV18	TRBJ1-5	.	many	CASSPGAVVNQPQHF	TGTGCCAGCTCACCGGGGGCAGTTGTAAATCAGCCCCAGCATTTT
TRBV6-9	TRBJ2-1	.	few	CATSYEQYNEQFF	TGTGCCACCAGTTACGAACAGTACAATGAGCAGTTCTTC
TRBV6-1	TRBJ1-5	.	few	CASTGGTAQPQHF	TGTGCCAGCACGGGGGGGACTGCTCAGCCCCAGCATTTT
TRBV30	TRBJ2-7	.	many	CAWKGLRAEQYF	TGTGCCTGGAAGGGACTCCGGGCAGAGCAGTACTTC
TRBV28	TRBJ2-1	.	.	CASSAGLYNEQFF	TGTGCCAGCAGTGCGGGTCTCTACAATGAGCAGTTCTTC
TRBV25-1	TRBJ1-1	.	.	CASRGRMDTEAFF	TGTGCCAGCAGGGGGAGAATGGACACTGAAGCTTTCTTT
TRBV27	TRBJ1-1	.	.	CASSDEGGRAGYEAFF	TGTGCCAGCAGTGATGAGGGGGGCCGGGCAGGGTATGAAGCTTTCTTT
TRBV14	TRBJ2-1	.	.	CASSQDLRGEQFF	TGTGCCAGCAGCCAAGATTTGAGGGGGGAGCAGTTCTTC
TRBV10-3	TRBJ1-3	.	.	CAISGLSGVPGGNTIYF	TGTGCCATCAGTGGACTTTCGGGGGTGCCGGGTGGAAACACCATATATTTT
TRBV18	TRBJ1-5	.	.	CASSQSSSDNQPQHF	TGTGCCAGCTCACAGTCGAGTTCGGACAATCAGCCCCAGCATTTT
TRBV11-2	TRBJ2-5	.	few	CASSLDVGEGPETQYF	TGTGCCAGCAGCTTAGACGTAGGGGAAGGTCCGGAGACCCAGTACTTC
TRBV5-4	TRBJ2-1	TRBD2	.	CASSPVAGGDNEQFF	TGTGCCAGCAGCCCGGTAGCGGGAGGGGACAATGAGCAGTTCTTC
TRBV10-3	TRBJ2-1	.	few	CAISEETSRRDAVEQFF	TGTGCCATCAGTGAGGAAACTAGCAGGCGAGACGCTGTTGAGCAGTTCTTC
TRBV6-2/TRBV6-3	TRBJ2-1	.	many	CASSDEGWGSSYNEQFF	TGTGCCAGCAGTGACGAAGGTTGGGGGAGCTCCTACAATGAGCAGTTCTTC